The rows below give T cell receptor beta chains drawn from one sample of a study of cytomegalovirus exposure and HLA in healthy donors. Using immunoSEQ multiplex PCR, the repertoire was profiled, and TCRdb retains in-frame clones only, with some absent. This table holds about 250,000 clones, about 90% found once. Source material: PBMCs. These receptors came from a man younger than 30 in good health and CMV-seropositive. Both conserved end residues are part of each CDR3. A D gene is named only where the DNA matches it firmly. Clone size, where shown, is once, few, many, or a class for clones that have expanded.

d_call: .
clone_size: .
j_call: TRBJ2-3
v_call: TRBV19
cdr3_aa: CASSLTLRGRDTQYF
cdr3_nt: TGTGCCAGTAGTTTAACTTTGAGAGGGCGGGATACGCAGTATTTT

d_call: .
clone_size: .
j_call: TRBJ2-1
v_call: TRBV5-6
cdr3_aa: CASSGLPGQYNEQFF
cdr3_nt: TGTGCCAGCAGTGGTTTACCGGGTCAATACAATGAGCAGTTCTTC

d_call: .
clone_size: .
j_call: TRBJ2-4
v_call: TRBV30
cdr3_aa: CAWGIKGAVDIQYF
cdr3_nt: TGTGCCTGGGGAATAAAAGGGGCGGTGGACATTCAGTACTTC

d_call: .
clone_size: .
j_call: TRBJ2-5
v_call: TRBV9
cdr3_aa: CASSPWAGHQETQYF
cdr3_nt: TGTGCCAGCAGCCCTTGGGCGGGGCACCAAGAGACCCAGTACTTC

d_call: .
clone_size: .
j_call: TRBJ2-7
v_call: TRBV19
cdr3_aa: CASSNPRDAASYEQYF
cdr3_nt: TGTGCCAGTAGTAACCCCCGGGACGCCGCCTCCTACGAGCAGTACTTC

d_call: .
clone_size: .
j_call: TRBJ1-1
v_call: TRBV2
cdr3_aa: CASSDIVPEAFF
cdr3_nt: TGTGCCAGCAGTGATATCGTGCCCGAAGCTTTCTTT

d_call: .
clone_size: .
j_call: TRBJ2-1
v_call: TRBV19
cdr3_aa: CASSQDTFNEQFF
cdr3_nt: TGTGCCAGTAGCCAAGACACTTTCAATGAGCAGTTCTTC

d_call: TRBD2
clone_size: .
j_call: TRBJ2-2
v_call: TRBV10-1
cdr3_aa: CASSHPGGAGELFF
cdr3_nt: TGCGCCAGCAGCCACCCGGGAGGGGCCGGGGAGCTGTTTTTT

d_call: .
clone_size: .
j_call: TRBJ2-2
v_call: TRBV5-4
cdr3_aa: CASSYGPGELFF
cdr3_nt: TGTGCCAGCAGTTATGGACCCGGGGAGCTGTTTTTT

d_call: TRBD1
clone_size: .
j_call: TRBJ1-2
v_call: TRBV6-5
cdr3_aa: CASSFYRGPLYGYTF
cdr3_nt: TGTGCCAGCAGTTTCTACAGGGGGCCTCTCTATGGCTACACCTTC

d_call: TRBD2
clone_size: .
j_call: TRBJ2-7
v_call: TRBV5-1
cdr3_aa: CASRSSGSMVSAYEQYF
cdr3_nt: TGCGCCAGCAGAAGCAGCGGGAGTATGGTATCGGCCTACGAGCAGTACTTC

d_call: .
clone_size: .
j_call: TRBJ2-7
v_call: TRBV18
cdr3_aa: CASSPDTYEQYF
cdr3_nt: TGTGCCAGCTCACCGGACACGTACGAGCAGTACTTC

d_call: .
clone_size: .
j_call: TRBJ1-2
v_call: TRBV27
cdr3_aa: CASSLGPIVGNYGYTF
cdr3_nt: TGTGCCAGCAGTTTAGGACCGATCGTCGGAAACTATGGCTACACCTTC

d_call: TRBD1
clone_size: once
j_call: TRBJ2-5
v_call: TRBV25-1
cdr3_aa: CASSELPDRVGGETQYF
cdr3_nt: TGTGCCAGCAGTGAACTCCCTGACAGGGTAGGAGGAGAGACCCAGTACTTC

d_call: TRBD1
clone_size: .
j_call: TRBJ1-5
v_call: TRBV5-8
cdr3_aa: CASRLGTGVWSNQPQHF
cdr3_nt: TGTGCCAGCAGACTGGGGACAGGGGTTTGGAGCAATCAGCCCCAGCATTTT

d_call: .
clone_size: .
j_call: TRBJ2-3
v_call: TRBV29-1
cdr3_aa: CSVEDRPRLSTDTQYF
cdr3_nt: TGCAGCGTTGAAGATCGGCCTAGACTAAGCACAGATACGCAGTATTTT

d_call: TRBD2
clone_size: .
j_call: TRBJ2-1
v_call: TRBV7-8
cdr3_aa: CASSTLSGRVYNEQFF
cdr3_nt: TGTGCCAGCAGCACCCTAAGCGGGAGAGTCTACAATGAGCAGTTCTTC

d_call: .
clone_size: .
j_call: TRBJ2-7
v_call: TRBV6-5
cdr3_aa: CASRTGAPYEQYF
cdr3_nt: TGTGCCAGCAGAACCGGGGCCCCCTACGAGCAGTACTTC

d_call: .
clone_size: few
j_call: TRBJ1-1
v_call: TRBV7-6
cdr3_aa: CASSKGAGMNTEAFF
cdr3_nt: TGTGCCAGCAGCAAAGGGGCGGGGATGAACACTGAAGCTTTCTTT

d_call: TRBD1
clone_size: .
j_call: TRBJ1-2
v_call: TRBV30
cdr3_aa: CAWSVRDSYGYTF
cdr3_nt: TGTGCCTGGAGTGTACGGGACAGCTATGGCTACACCTTC

d_call: .
clone_size: .
j_call: TRBJ1-1
v_call: TRBV5-4
cdr3_aa: CASSLDGRMTEAFF
cdr3_nt: TGTGCCAGCAGCTTGGACGGTAGAATGACTGAAGCTTTCTTT

d_call: .
clone_size: .
j_call: TRBJ1-1
v_call: TRBV25-1
cdr3_aa: CASKQTGILNTEAFF
cdr3_nt: TGTGCCAGCAAACAGACAGGTATCTTGAACACTGAAGCTTTCTTT

d_call: TRBD2
clone_size: .
j_call: TRBJ2-7
v_call: TRBV5-1
cdr3_aa: CASTLSLAGEEQYF
cdr3_nt: TGCGCCAGCACCCTCAGCCTAGCGGGAGAAGAGCAGTACTTC

d_call: TRBD2
clone_size: .
j_call: TRBJ2-7
v_call: TRBV19
cdr3_aa: CASGQSGRVNEQYF
cdr3_nt: TGTGCCAGTGGGCAGAGCGGGAGAGTCAACGAGCAGTACTTC

d_call: .
clone_size: .
j_call: TRBJ2-1
v_call: TRBV28
cdr3_aa: CATSGAGVYEQFF
cdr3_nt: TGTGCCACCTCGGGGGCGGGAGTCTATGAGCAGTTCTTC

d_call: TRBD2
clone_size: .
j_call: TRBJ2-1
v_call: TRBV5-1
cdr3_aa: CASSLIAGGVGNEQFF
cdr3_nt: TGCGCCAGCAGCCTGATAGCGGGAGGCGTTGGGAATGAGCAGTTCTTC

d_call: TRBD1
clone_size: .
j_call: TRBJ2-7
v_call: TRBV6-4
cdr3_aa: CASSLRTGSYEQYF
cdr3_nt: TGTGCCAGCAGTTTACGGACAGGGAGCTACGAGCAGTACTTC

d_call: TRBD1
clone_size: .
j_call: TRBJ2-1
v_call: TRBV10-2
cdr3_aa: CASSETSRGYNEQFF
cdr3_nt: TGCGCCAGCAGTGAAACCAGCAGGGGGTACAATGAGCAGTTCTTC

d_call: .
clone_size: .
j_call: TRBJ1-1
v_call: TRBV4-2
cdr3_aa: CASTQGQVAEGTEAFF
cdr3_nt: TGTGCCAGCACCCAGGGACAAGTCGCGGAGGGTACTGAAGCTTTCTTT

d_call: .
clone_size: .
j_call: TRBJ1-4
v_call: TRBV15
cdr3_aa: CATSRRGYTNEKLFF
cdr3_nt: TGTGCCACCAGCAGAAGAGGGTATACTAATGAAAAACTGTTTTTT

d_call: TRBD2
clone_size: .
j_call: TRBJ2-5
v_call: TRBV7-9
cdr3_aa: CASSSSGVETQYF
cdr3_nt: TGTGCCAGCAGCTCTAGCGGCGTAGAGACCCAGTACTTC

d_call: .
clone_size: .
j_call: TRBJ1-2
v_call: TRBV2
cdr3_aa: CASSEGTPTYYGYTF
cdr3_nt: TGTGCCAGCAGTGAAGGGACACCGACGTACTATGGCTACACCTTC

d_call: .
clone_size: .
j_call: TRBJ2-1
v_call: TRBV5-4
cdr3_aa: CASSKRGSSYNEQFF
cdr3_nt: TGTGCCAGCAGCAAACGAGGGAGCTCCTACAATGAGCAGTTCTTC

d_call: TRBD2
clone_size: once
j_call: TRBJ2-5
v_call: TRBV19
cdr3_aa: CASSIGLADQETQYF
cdr3_nt: TGTGCCAGTAGTATCGGCCTAGCGGACCAAGAGACCCAGTACTTC

d_call: .
clone_size: .
j_call: TRBJ2-1
v_call: TRBV2
cdr3_aa: CASSSGPTEQFF
cdr3_nt: TGTGCCAGCAGTTCGGGCCCCACAGAGCAGTTCTTC

d_call: TRBD1
clone_size: .
j_call: TRBJ2-7
v_call: TRBV7-2
cdr3_aa: CASSPGTGLYEQYF
cdr3_nt: TGTGCCAGCAGCCCCGGGACAGGCCTCTACGAGCAGTACTTC

d_call: .
clone_size: .
j_call: TRBJ2-1
v_call: TRBV5-1
cdr3_aa: CASSLAADSYNEQFF
cdr3_nt: TGCGCCAGCAGCTTGGCAGCGGATAGTTACAATGAGCAGTTCTTC

d_call: .
clone_size: .
j_call: TRBJ2-3
v_call: TRBV27
cdr3_aa: CASSRGQTDTQYF
cdr3_nt: TGTGCCAGCAGCCGTGGACAGACAGATACGCAGTATTTT

d_call: .
clone_size: few
j_call: TRBJ2-5
v_call: TRBV30
cdr3_aa: CAWSVQNKWETQYF
cdr3_nt: TGTGCCTGGAGTGTACAGAACAAATGGGAGACCCAGTACTTC

d_call: TRBD1
clone_size: .
j_call: TRBJ1-5
v_call: TRBV19
cdr3_aa: CASWGQAYQPQHF
cdr3_nt: TGTGCCAGCTGGGGACAGGCGTATCAGCCCCAGCATTTT

d_call: TRBD2
clone_size: .
j_call: TRBJ2-3
v_call: TRBV6-5
cdr3_aa: CASSSLAGRDTQYF
cdr3_nt: TGTGCCAGCAGTTCCCTAGCGGGAAGGGATACGCAGTATTTT

d_call: .
clone_size: .
j_call: TRBJ2-2
v_call: TRBV19
cdr3_aa: CASGRQRGAGELFF
cdr3_nt: TGTGCCAGTGGCAGGCAGCGCGGCGCCGGGGAGCTGTTTTTT

d_call: .
clone_size: .
j_call: TRBJ2-7
v_call: TRBV6-1
cdr3_aa: CASSEGDYEQYF
cdr3_nt: TGTGCCAGCAGTGAAGGAGACTACGAGCAGTACTTC

d_call: TRBD2
clone_size: .
j_call: TRBJ2-7
v_call: TRBV5-6
cdr3_aa: CASSLVLAGGNEQYF
cdr3_nt: TGTGCCAGCAGCTTGGTGTTAGCGGGAGGCAACGAGCAGTACTTC

d_call: TRBD1
clone_size: .
j_call: TRBJ2-1
v_call: TRBV2
cdr3_aa: CASRRDRVSNEQFF
cdr3_nt: TGTGCCAGCCGCCGGGACAGGGTTTCCAATGAGCAGTTCTTC

d_call: .
clone_size: many
j_call: TRBJ1-3
v_call: TRBV2
cdr3_aa: CASSAWGGNTIYF
cdr3_nt: TGTGCCAGCAGTGCCTGGGGTGGAAACACCATATATTTT

d_call: TRBD1
clone_size: .
j_call: TRBJ1-3
v_call: TRBV5-4
cdr3_aa: CASSPQGALGNTIYF
cdr3_nt: TGTGCCAGCAGCCCTCAGGGGGCGCTGGGAAACACCATATATTTT

d_call: TRBD1
clone_size: .
j_call: TRBJ2-7
v_call: TRBV7-2
cdr3_aa: CASSSQGASTYEQYF
cdr3_nt: TGTGCCAGCAGCTCACAGGGGGCTTCAACCTACGAGCAGTACTTC

d_call: .
clone_size: few
j_call: TRBJ1-2
v_call: TRBV25-1
cdr3_aa: CASTQTGHGNYGYTF
cdr3_nt: TGTGCCAGCACTCAAACGGGCCACGGGAACTATGGCTACACCTTC

d_call: .
clone_size: .
j_call: TRBJ2-7
v_call: TRBV10-1
cdr3_aa: CASSESKVASGSPKYF
cdr3_nt: .

d_call: .
clone_size: .
j_call: TRBJ1-1
v_call: TRBV29-1
cdr3_aa: CSVDKGGISEAFF
cdr3_nt: TGCAGCGTTGATAAGGGGGGGATCTCTGAAGCTTTCTTT

d_call: TRBD1
clone_size: once
j_call: TRBJ2-3
v_call: TRBV5-1
cdr3_aa: CASSSLDRGSTDTQYF
cdr3_nt: TGCGCCAGCAGCTCCTTGGACAGGGGAAGCACAGATACGCAGTATTTT

d_call: .
clone_size: .
j_call: TRBJ2-4
v_call: TRBV11-2
cdr3_aa: CASSLIRGKNIQYF
cdr3_nt: TGTGCCAGCAGCTTAATAAGAGGGAAAAACATTCAGTACTTC

d_call: .
clone_size: .
j_call: TRBJ1-2
v_call: TRBV11-2
cdr3_aa: CASSLELPGVYGYTF
cdr3_nt: TGTGCCAGCAGCTTAGAGTTGCCAGGGGTTTATGGCTACACCTTC

d_call: .
clone_size: .
j_call: TRBJ2-2
v_call: TRBV5-1
cdr3_aa: CASSLKFGNQLSGELFF
cdr3_nt: TGCGCCAGCAGCTTGAAGTTCGGGAATCAACTGAGCGGGGAGCTGTTTTTT

d_call: .
clone_size: .
j_call: TRBJ2-3
v_call: TRBV5-6
cdr3_aa: CASSLGTLITDTQYF
cdr3_nt: TGTGCCAGCAGCCTGGGGACACTGATAACAGATACGCAGTATTTT

d_call: .
clone_size: .
j_call: TRBJ1-2
v_call: TRBV29-1
cdr3_aa: CSVPVPSYGYTF
cdr3_nt: TGCAGCGTCCCAGTACCCTCGTATGGCTACACCTTC

d_call: .
clone_size: .
j_call: TRBJ2-3
v_call: TRBV29-1
cdr3_aa: CSVEGARGGTDTQYF
cdr3_nt: TGCAGCGTTGAAGGCGCCAGGGGGGGCACAGATACGCAGTATTTT

d_call: TRBD1
clone_size: once
j_call: TRBJ2-4
v_call: TRBV5-1
cdr3_aa: CASSLAGTGSGRYIQYF
cdr3_nt: TGCGCCAGCAGCTTGGCCGGGACAGGGAGTGGAAGGTACATTCAGTACTTC